This TCR beta chain derives from a study of T cells in Graves' hyperthyroidism and ophthalmopathy (dated by TCRdb to the late 2010s). A note on the overall study: Peripheral blood was sampled at the time of initial diagnosis, prior to any treatment. A discovery cohort of about a hundred patients, roughly 45 with Graves' ophthalmopathy and about 58 with stable Graves' hyperthyroidism, was used to find distinguishing TCR V-J signatures. Prospective prediction of ophthalmopathy was tested in an independent validation cohort consisting of 18 to 20 hyperthyroidism patients and some 16 patients who later progressed to ophthalmopathy. The approximately 90 discovery patients were divided at random into training and test sets in a 7:3 ratio. The study also compared thyroid tissue and blood T-cell repertoires from five or six Graves' hyperthyroidism patients. Following sampling, methimazole starting at 30 mg daily was given to hyperthyroidism patients, and high-dose intravenous methylprednisolone was given to ophthalmopathy patients. The paper reports TCR Vbeta CDR3 sequencing of approximately 140 peripheral blood samples: under 45 ophthalmopathy, about 75 hyperthyroidism and approximately 17 progressor patients.

This clonotype was observed a handful of times. Which antigen it targets is not known. One base away there is no much larger clone; base qualities are not given. Stable Graves' hyperthyroidism was defined as no progression to ophthalmopathy during 18 months of follow-up. Hyperthyroidism patients were aged 18 to 65 years and newly diagnosed, with disease duration of less than 2 months. The study excluded patients with uncontrolled infections, other autoimmune diseases, pregnancy or lactation. Diagnoses relied on clinical symptoms, serum thyroxine and TRAb, thyroid ultrasound and orbital computed tomography. Ficoll-Paque density gradient centrifugation was used to isolate PBMCs from around 10 ml of fresh peripheral blood. Total RNA was extracted with Trizol reagent, and quality was checked on an Agilent 2100 Bioanalyzer. Broad study findings and their caveats: Ophthalmopathy was separated from stable hyperthyroidism by a 13 V-J signature model, with roughly 88% sensitivity and roughly 84% specificity obtained in cross-validation and 80%/75% obtained in testing. Most expanded thyroid clonotypes (frequency above 0.001) were also detected in blood, a finding suggesting that blood repertoires may reflect thyroid immune responses. Sample size was not statistically predetermined, and blinding of investigators to group allocation was not performed. During validation, the model predicted progression to ophthalmopathy a median of about 6.3 months ahead of onset, with around 71% sensitivity and almost 75% specificity.

The TCR beta CDR3 regions were amplified from the RNA transcripts. The TCR CDR3 was subjected to a first round of RT-PCR using the HTBI primer set and the Qiagen OneStep RT-PCR kit. Libraries were constructed in a second round of multiplex PCR, after which size selection and purification were carried out. Libraries were sequenced paired-end with 100 bp reads on an Illumina HiSeq2000. From the authors' description of their analysis: SOAPnuke was used to process the raw data, removing reads that contained adapters or uncalled bases, had a mean Phred below 15, or lacked an exact match to the constant primer or identifier. COPE v1.2.5 was used to merge the high-quality paired reads, and each unique nucleotide sequence was defined as a clonotype. MiTCR v1.1 was used to align the clonotypes against IMGT TRBV, TRBD and TRBJ reference segments. Only V-J combinations with frequency above 0.0001, covering roughly 99% of repertoires, were analysed. The TCS score was defined as the ratio of F50 (clonal expansion) to E x V (chaos), calculated using BLOSUM62-based TCRdist between CDR3 peptides within each V-J. Welch's t-statistics and random forest reduced around 510 V-J features to 13, which were used in a naive Bayes classifier (R e1071). Thyroid-blood repertoire similarity was quantified with the Morisita-Horn index. TCRdb reworked the public reads: Q25 trimming with fastp, MiXCR clone assembly, productive beta chains retained. CDR3 protein sequences are deduplicated, and each keeps its most common genes and DNA. The V and J calls and clone size come from TCRdb's table, not from the authors' own analysis. The sample records about 840,000 distinct CDR3 sequences, roughly 40% of which are singletons. Of the sample, roughly 8.3% falls within the top ten clones.

In the germline V gene, CDR1 corresponds to SNHLY and CDR2 to FYNNEI. The junction carries 19 bases between V and J, which are trimmed by 2 bases and 3 bases respectively. Spanning cysteine to phenylalanine, the CDR3 consists of 17 amino acids. The DNA shown is the 51-base CDR3, in frame from base 1. This receptor chain uses TRBV2 and TRBJ1-2, with no reliable assignment of the D segment. Sequencing was done on a sample of blood. This TCR came from a man in his late teens or twenties with Graves' hyperthyroidism. The CDR3 region reads CASSESQARAAYYGYTF. The nucleotide sequence is given as TGTGCCAGCAGTGAATCCCAAGCGAGGGCAGCCTACTATGGCTACACCTTC.